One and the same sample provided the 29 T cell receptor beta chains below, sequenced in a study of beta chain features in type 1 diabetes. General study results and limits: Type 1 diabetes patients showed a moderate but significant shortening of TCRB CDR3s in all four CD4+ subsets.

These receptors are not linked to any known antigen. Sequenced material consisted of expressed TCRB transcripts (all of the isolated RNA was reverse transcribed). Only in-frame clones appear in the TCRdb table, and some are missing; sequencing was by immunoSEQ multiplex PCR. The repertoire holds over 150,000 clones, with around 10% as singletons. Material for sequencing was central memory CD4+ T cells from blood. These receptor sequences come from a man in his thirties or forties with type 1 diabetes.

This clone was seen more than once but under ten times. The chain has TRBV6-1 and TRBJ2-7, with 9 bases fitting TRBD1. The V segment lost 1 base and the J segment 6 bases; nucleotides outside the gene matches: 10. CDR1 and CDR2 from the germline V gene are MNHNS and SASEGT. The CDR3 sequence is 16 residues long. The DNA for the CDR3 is TGTGCCAGCAGTGAAGTTCTGGGACAGGGCTCAGGCGAGCAGTACTTC. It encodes CASSEVLGQGSGEQYF.

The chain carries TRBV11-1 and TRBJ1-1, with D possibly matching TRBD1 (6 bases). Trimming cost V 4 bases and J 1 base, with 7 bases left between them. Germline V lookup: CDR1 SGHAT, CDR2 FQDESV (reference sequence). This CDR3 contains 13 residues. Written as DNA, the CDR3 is TGTGCCAGCAGCTGGGACACGAACACTGAAGCTTTCTTT. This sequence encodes CASSWDTNTEAFF.

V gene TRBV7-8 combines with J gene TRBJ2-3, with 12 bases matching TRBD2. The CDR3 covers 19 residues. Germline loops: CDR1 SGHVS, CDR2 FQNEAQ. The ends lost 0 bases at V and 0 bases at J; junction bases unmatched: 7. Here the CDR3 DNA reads TGTGCCAGCAGCTTAGCGCGTATGGGGACTAGCGGGAGCACAGATACGCAGTATTTT. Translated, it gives CASSLARMGTSGSTDTQYF. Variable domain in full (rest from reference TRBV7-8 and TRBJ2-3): GAGVSQSPRYKVAKRGQDVALRCDPISGHVSLFWYQQALGQGPEFLTYFQNEAQLDKSGLPSDRFFAERPEGSVSTLKIQRTQQEDSAVYLCASSLARMGTSGSTDTQYFGPGTRLTVL.

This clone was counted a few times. CDR3 in DNA: TGTGCCAGCTCACCAACTAGCGGGACCAGGCAAGAGACCCAGTACTTC. Translated, it gives CASSPTSGTRQETQYF. The chain carries TRBV18 and TRBJ2-5; TRBD2 matches 10 bases. The CDR3 extends over 16 amino acids. The V gene end was trimmed by 2 bases and the J gene end by 2 bases; junction bases not matched to a gene: 5. Germline assignment: CDR1 KGHSH and CDR2 LQKENI.

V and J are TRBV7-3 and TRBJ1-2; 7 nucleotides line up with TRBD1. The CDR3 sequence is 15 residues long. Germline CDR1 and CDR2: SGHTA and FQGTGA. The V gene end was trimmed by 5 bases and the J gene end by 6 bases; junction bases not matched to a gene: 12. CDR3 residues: CASSPGTVKGDGYTF. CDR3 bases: TGTGCCAGCAGCCCCGGGACAGTCAAGGGCGATGGCTACACCTTC.

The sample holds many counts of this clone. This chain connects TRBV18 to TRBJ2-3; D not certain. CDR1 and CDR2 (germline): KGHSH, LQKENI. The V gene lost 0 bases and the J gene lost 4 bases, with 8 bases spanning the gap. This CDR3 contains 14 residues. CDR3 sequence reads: CASSPPSSPDTQYF. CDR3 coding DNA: TGTGCCAGCTCACCACCTTCCAGTCCAGATACGCAGTATTTT.

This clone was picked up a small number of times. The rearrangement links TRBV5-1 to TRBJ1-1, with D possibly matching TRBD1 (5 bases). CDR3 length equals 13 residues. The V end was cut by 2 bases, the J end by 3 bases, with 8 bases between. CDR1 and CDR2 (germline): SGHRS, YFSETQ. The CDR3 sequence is CASSFAGDTEAFF. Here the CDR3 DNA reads TGCGCCAGCAGCTTCGCGGGGGACACTGAAGCTTTCTTT.

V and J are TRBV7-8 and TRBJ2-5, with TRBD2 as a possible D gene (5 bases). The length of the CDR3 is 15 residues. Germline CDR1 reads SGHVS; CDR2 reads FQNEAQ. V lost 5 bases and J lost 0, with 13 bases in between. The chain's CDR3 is CASSPHPSNQETQYF. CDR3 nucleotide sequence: TGTGCCAGCAGCCCACACCCTAGCAACCAAGAGACCCAGTACTTC. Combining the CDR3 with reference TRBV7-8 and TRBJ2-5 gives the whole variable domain GAGVSQSPRYKVAKRGQDVALRCDPISGHVSLFWYQQALGQGPEFLTYFQNEAQLDKSGLPSDRFFAERPEGSVSTLKIQRTQQEDSAVYLCASSPHPSNQETQYFGPGTRLLVL.

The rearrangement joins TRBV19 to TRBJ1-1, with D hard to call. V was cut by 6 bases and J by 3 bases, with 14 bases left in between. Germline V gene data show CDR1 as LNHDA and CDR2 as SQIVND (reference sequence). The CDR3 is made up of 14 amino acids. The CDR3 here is CASRLGTQYTEAFF. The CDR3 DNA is TGTGCCAGTAGATTGGGCACCCAATACACTGAAGCTTTCTTT.

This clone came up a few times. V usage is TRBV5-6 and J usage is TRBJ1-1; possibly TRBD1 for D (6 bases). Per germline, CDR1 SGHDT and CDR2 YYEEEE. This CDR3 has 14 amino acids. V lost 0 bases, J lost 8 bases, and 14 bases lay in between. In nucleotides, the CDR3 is TGTGCCAGCAGCTTGGGGGCGAGAGACAGGGAAGCTTTCTTT. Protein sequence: CASSLGARDREAFF.

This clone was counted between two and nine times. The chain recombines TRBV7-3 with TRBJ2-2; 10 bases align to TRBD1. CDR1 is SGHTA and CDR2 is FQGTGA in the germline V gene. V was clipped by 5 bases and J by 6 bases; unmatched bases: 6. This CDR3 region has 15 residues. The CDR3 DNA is TGTGCCAGCAGCCCGGAGACAGGGGGCGCCGGGGAGCTGTTTTTT. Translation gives CASSPETGGAGELFF.

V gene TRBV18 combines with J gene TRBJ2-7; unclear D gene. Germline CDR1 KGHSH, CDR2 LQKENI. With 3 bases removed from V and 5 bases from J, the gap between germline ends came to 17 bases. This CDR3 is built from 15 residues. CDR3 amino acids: CASSPRNGLRDEQYF. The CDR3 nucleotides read TGTGCCAGCTCACCGCGCAACGGATTACGGGACGAGCAGTACTTC.

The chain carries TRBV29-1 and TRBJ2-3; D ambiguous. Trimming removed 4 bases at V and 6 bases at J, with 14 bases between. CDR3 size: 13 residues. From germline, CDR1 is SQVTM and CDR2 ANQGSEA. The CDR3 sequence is CSVGVPSIDTQYF. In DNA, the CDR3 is TGCAGCGTTGGGGTTCCTAGTATTGATACGCAGTATTTT.

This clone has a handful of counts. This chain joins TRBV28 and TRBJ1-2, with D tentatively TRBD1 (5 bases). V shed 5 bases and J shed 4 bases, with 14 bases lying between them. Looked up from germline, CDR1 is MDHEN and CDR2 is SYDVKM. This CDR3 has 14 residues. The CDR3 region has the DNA TGTGCCAGCAGTCTTGGAGGGGCCGGCTATGGCTACACCTTC. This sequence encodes CASSLGGAGYGYTF.

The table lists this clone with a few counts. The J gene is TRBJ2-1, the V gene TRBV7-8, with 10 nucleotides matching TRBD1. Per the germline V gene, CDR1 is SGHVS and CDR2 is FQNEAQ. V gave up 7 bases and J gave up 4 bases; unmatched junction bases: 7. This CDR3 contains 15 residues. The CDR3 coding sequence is TGTGCCAGCATCTTCGGGACAGGGGAATACAATGAGCAGTTCTTC. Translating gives CASIFGTGEYNEQFF.

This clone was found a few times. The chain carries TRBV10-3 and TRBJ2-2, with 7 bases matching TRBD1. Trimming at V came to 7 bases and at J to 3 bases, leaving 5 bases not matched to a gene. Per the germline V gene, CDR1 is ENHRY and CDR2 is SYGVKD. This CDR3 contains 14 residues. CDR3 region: CAITTGPDTGELFF. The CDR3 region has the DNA TGTGCCATCACGACAGGGCCCGACACCGGGGAGCTGTTTTTT.

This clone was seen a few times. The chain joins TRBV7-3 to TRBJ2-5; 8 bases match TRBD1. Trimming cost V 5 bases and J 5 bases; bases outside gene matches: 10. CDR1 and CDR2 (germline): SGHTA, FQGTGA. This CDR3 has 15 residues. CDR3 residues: CASSPRQGTGETQYF. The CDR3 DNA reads TGTGCCAGCAGCCCGAGACAGGGGACGGGCGAGACCCAGTACTTC.

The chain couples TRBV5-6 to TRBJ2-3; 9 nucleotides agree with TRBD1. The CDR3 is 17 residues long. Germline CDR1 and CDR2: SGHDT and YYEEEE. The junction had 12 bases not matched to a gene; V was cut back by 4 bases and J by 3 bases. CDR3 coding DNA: TGTGCCAGCAGCCCCTTACAGGGGGCCCCGGCGACAGATACGCAGTATTTT. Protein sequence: CASSPLQGAPATDTQYF.

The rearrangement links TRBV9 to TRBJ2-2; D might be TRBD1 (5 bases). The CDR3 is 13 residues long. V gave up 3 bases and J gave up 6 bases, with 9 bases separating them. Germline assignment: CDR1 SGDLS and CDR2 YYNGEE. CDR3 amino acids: CASSEGFSGELFF. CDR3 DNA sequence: TGTGCCAGCAGCGAGGGGTTCTCCGGGGAGCTGTTTTTT.

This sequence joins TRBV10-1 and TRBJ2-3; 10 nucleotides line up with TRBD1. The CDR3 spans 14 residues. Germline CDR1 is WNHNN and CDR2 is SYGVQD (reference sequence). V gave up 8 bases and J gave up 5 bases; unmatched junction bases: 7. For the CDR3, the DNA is TGCGCCAGCGCCGGGACAGGGGTGAAAGATACGCAGTATTTT. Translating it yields CASAGTGVKDTQYF.

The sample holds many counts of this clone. CDR3 amino acids: CASSPGLAGVDEQFF. The CDR3 nucleotides are TGCGCCAGCAGCCCCGGACTAGCGGGAGTAGATGAGCAGTTCTTC. The rearrangement links TRBV5-1 to TRBJ2-1; TRBD2 matches 13 bases. This CDR3 comprises 15 residues. The trim removed 4 bases at V and 8 bases at J, leaving 6 bases unmatched. CDR1 and CDR2 (germline): SGHRS, YFSETQ.

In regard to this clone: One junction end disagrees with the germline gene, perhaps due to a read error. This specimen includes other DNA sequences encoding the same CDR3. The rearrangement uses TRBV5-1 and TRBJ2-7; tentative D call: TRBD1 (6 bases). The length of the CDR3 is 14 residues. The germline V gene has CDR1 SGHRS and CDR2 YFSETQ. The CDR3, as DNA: TGCGCCAGCAGCTCCCGGACAGACTCCTATGAGCAGTACTTC. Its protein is CASSSRTDSYEQYF.

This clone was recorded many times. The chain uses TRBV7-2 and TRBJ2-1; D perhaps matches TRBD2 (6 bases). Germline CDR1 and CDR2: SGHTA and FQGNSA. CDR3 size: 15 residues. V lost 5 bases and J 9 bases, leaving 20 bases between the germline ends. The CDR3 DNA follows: TGTGCCAGCAGCCCCACAGTGGGAGGCAGCGGTGAGCAGTTCTTC. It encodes CASSPTVGGSGEQFF.

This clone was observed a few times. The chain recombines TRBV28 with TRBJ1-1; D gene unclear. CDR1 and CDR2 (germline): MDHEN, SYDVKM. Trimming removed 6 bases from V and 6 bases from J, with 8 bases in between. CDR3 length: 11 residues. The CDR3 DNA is TGTGCCAGCAGATTTGAGGCTGAAGCTTTCTTT. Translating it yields CASRFEAEAFF.

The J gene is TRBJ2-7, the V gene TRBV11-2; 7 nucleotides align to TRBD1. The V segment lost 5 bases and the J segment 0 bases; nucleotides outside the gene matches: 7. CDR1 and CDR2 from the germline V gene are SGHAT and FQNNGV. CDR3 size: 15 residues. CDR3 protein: CASSIDRVTSYEQYF. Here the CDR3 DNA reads TGTGCCAGCAGCATCGACAGGGTGACCTCCTACGAGCAGTACTTC.

In DNA, the CDR3 is TGTGCCAGCAGCGCCTGGGGAGGTTATGGCTACACCTTC. It encodes CASSAWGGYGYTF. The genes are TRBV2 and TRBJ1-2; D uncertain. V lost 6 bases, J lost 5 bases, and 13 bases lay in between. Germline V gene data show CDR1 as SNHLY and CDR2 as FYNNEI. This CDR3 is 13 amino acids long.

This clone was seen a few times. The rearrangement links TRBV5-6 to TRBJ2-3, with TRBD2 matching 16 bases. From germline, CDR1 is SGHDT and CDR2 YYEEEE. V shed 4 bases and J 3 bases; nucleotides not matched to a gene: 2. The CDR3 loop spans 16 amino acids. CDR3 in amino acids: CASSAGLAGGTDTQYF. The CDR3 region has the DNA TGTGCCAGCAGCGCGGGACTAGCGGGAGGGACAGATACGCAGTATTTT.

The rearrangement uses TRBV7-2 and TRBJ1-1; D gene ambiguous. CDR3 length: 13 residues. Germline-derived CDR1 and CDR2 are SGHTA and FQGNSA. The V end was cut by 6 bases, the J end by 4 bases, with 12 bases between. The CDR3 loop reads CASSSTHITEAFF. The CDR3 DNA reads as TGTGCCAGCAGTAGCACACACATCACTGAAGCTTTCTTT.

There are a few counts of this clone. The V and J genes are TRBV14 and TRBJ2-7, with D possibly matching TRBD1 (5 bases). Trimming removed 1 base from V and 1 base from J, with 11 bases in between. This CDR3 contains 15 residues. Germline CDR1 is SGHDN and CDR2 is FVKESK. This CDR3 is CASSQVQGLSYEQYF. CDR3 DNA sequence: TGTGCCAGCAGCCAAGTCCAGGGTTTGTCCTACGAGCAGTACTTC. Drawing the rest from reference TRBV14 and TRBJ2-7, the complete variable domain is EAGVTQFPSHSVIEKGQTVTLRCDPISGHDNLYWYRRVMGKEIKFLLHFVKESKQDESGMPNNRFLAERTGGTYSTLKVQPAELEDSGVYFCASSQVQGLSYEQYFGPGTRLTVT.